The entry that follows covers one T cell receptor beta chain sequence. Its antigen is still unknown. The CDR3 contains 14 residues. Germline CDR1 SGHNT, CDR2 YYREEE (reference sequence). Trimming shortened V by 3 bases and J by 3 bases, and 12 bases separated the two germline ends. Every donor was a healthy person donating bone marrow. These data belong to a study of cytomegalovirus exposure and HLA in healthy donors. Findings and limits, study-wide: In a later analysis, V- and J-gene trimming of beta chains associated with a DCLRE1C missense variant, replicated independently.

The PCR was carried out with 60 Vbeta primers and 13 Jbeta primers. The table came from immunoSEQ multiplex PCR; TCRdb's copy has only in-frame clones and leaves some out. The data contain roughly 120,000 clones, roughly two thirds of them singletons. The chain combines TRBV5-4 with TRBJ2-5; a weak D match, TRBD1 (6 bases). The sequenced material came from PBMCs. The receptor comes from a man aged 30-40 years in good health and CMV-seropositive. In nucleotides, the CDR3 is TGTGCCAGCAGCTGGGCAGGGGACAAAGAGACCCAGTACTTC. Translated, it gives CASSWAGDKETQYF.